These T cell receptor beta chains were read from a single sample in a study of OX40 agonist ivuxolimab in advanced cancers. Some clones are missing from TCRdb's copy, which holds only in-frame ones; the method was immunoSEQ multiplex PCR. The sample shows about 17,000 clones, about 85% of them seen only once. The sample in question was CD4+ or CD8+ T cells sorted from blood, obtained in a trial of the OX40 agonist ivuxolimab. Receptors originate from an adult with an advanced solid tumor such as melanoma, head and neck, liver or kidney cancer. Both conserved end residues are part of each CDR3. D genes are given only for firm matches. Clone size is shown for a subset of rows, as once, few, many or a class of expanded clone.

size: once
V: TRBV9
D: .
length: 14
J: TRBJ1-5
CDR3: CASSVGGAGQPQHF
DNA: TGTGCCAGCAGCGTGGGGGGGGCAGGGCAGCCCCAGCATTTT

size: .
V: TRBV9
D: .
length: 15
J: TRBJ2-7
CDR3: CASSVDLGAAYEQYF
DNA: TGTGCCAGCAGCGTAGATTTAGGGGCGGCCTACGAGCAGTACTTC

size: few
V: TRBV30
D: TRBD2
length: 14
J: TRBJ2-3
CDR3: CAWTTGLFTDTQYF
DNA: TGTGCCTGGACCACGGGACTATTCACAGATACGCAGTATTTT

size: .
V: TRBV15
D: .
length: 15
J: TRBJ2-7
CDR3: CATSRERGFSYEQYF
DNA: TGTGCCACCAGCAGAGAAAGGGGCTTTTCCTACGAGCAGTACTTC

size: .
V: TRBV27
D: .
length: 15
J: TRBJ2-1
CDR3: CASSLGGFSYNEQFF
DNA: TGTGCCAGCAGTTTAGGCGGATTCTCCTACAATGAGCAGTTCTTC

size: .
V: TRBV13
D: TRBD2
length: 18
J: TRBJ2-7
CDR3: CASSSGTGELAGDGEQYF
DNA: TGTGCCAGCAGCTCCGGGACTGGGGAACTAGCGGGTGATGGCGAGCAGTACTTC

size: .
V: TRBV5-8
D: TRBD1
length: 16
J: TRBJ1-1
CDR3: CASSFWTGGAGTEAFF
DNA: TGTGCCAGCAGCTTCTGGACAGGGGGTGCGGGCACTGAAGCTTTCTTT

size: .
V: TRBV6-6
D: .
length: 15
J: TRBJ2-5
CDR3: CASRPEGGLQETQYF
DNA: TGTGCCAGCAGACCAGAAGGAGGGCTCCAAGAGACCCAGTACTTC

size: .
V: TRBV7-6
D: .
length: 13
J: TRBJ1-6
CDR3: CASSLDSNSPLHF
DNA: TGTGCCAGCAGCTTAGATTCTAATTCACCCCTCCACTTT

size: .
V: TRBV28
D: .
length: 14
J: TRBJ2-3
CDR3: CASSLTRAADTQYF
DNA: TGTGCCAGCAGTTTAACGCGGGCCGCAGATACGCAGTATTTT

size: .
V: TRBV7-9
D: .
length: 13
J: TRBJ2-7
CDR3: CASSFRDIYEQYF
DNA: TGTGCCAGCAGCTTCAGGGACATCTACGAGCAGTACTTC

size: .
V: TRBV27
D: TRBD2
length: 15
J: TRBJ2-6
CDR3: CASSFLAGGPGVLTF
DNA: TGTGCCAGCAGTTTTCTAGCGGGAGGACCAGGCGTCCTGACTTTC

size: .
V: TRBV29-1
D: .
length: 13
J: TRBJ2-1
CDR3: CSVTGGESNEQFF
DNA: TGCAGCGTTACGGGCGGGGAAAGCAATGAGCAGTTCTTC

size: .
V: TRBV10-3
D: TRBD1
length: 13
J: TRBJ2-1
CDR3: CAIPLDRLGEQFF
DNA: TGTGCCATCCCCCTGGACAGGTTAGGTGAGCAGTTCTTC

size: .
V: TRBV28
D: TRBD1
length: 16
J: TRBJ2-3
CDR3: CASSFTDRGDPDTQYF
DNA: TGTGCCAGCAGTTTTACGGACAGGGGTGATCCAGATACGCAGTATTTT

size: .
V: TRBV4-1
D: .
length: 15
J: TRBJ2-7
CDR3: CASSQDPPPGYEQYF
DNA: TGCGCCAGCAGCCAAGATCCCCCCCCAGGCTACGAGCAGTACTTC

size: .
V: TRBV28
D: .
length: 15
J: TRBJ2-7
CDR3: CASSLKGGFTYEQYF
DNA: TGTGCCAGCAGTTTAAAAGGGGGGTTCACCTACGAGCAGTACTTC

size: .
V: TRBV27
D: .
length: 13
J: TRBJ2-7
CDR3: CASSSTPAYEQYF
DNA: TGTGCCAGCAGTTCGACACCAGCCTACGAGCAGTACTTC

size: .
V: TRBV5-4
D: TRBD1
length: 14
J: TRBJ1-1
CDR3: CASAGQGGYTEAFF
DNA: TGTGCCAGCGCGGGACAGGGGGGGTACACTGAAGCTTTCTTT

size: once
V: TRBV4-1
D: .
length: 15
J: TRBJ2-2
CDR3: CASSQVSGRPGELFF
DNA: TGCGCCAGCAGCCAAGTATCAGGGCGCCCCGGGGAGCTGTTTTTT

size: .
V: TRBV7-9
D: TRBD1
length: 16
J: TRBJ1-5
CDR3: CASSSNRGGSNQPQHF
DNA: TGTGCCAGCAGCTCAAACCGAGGGGGCAGCAATCAGCCCCAGCATTTT

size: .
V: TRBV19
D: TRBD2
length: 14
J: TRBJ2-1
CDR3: CASTRTSGWDEQFF
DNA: TGTGCCAGCACCCGGACTAGCGGATGGGATGAGCAGTTCTTC

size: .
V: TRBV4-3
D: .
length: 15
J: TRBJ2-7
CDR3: CASSLQRTGNYEQYF
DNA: TGCGCCAGCAGCCTACAGCGGACGGGCAACTACGAGCAGTACTTC

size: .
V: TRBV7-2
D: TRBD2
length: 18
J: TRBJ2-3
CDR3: CASSLRTSGRRGSDTQYF
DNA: TGTGCCAGCAGCTTAAGGACTAGCGGGAGGAGGGGATCAGATACGCAGTATTTT

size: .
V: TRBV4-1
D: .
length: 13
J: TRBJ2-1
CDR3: CASSPRAGREQFF
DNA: TGCGCCAGCAGCCCTCGGGCGGGAAGAGAGCAGTTCTTC

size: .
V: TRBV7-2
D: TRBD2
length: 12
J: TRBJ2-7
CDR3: CASSLGGGEQYF
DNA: TGTGCCAGCAGCTTAGGCGGGGGGGAGCAGTACTTC

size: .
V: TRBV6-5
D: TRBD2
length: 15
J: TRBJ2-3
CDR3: CASSLTSGREDTQYF
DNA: TGTGCCAGCAGTTTGACTAGCGGGAGGGAGGATACGCAGTATTTT

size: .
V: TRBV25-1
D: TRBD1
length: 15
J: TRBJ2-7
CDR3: CASSKTGGLSYEQYF
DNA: TGTGCCAGCAGTAAAACAGGGGGCCTATCATACGAGCAGTACTTC

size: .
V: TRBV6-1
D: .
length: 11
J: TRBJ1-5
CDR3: CASSEAGPQHF
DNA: TGTGCCAGCAGTGAAGCAGGGCCCCAGCATTTT

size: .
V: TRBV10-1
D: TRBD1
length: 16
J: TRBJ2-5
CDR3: CASRDRERDLEETQYF
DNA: TGCGCCAGCCGGGACAGGGAGCGGGATCTGGAGGAGACCCAGTACTTC

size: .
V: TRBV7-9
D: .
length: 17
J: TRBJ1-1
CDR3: CASSYPAGVTLNTEAFF
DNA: TGTGCCAGCAGCTACCCGGCGGGGGTAACCCTGAACACTGAAGCTTTCTTT

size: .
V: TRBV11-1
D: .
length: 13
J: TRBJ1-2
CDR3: CASSDGGYYGYTF
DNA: TGTGCCAGCAGCGATGGGGGATACTATGGCTACACCTTC

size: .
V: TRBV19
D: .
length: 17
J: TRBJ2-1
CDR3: CASSIAEHVPPYNEQFF
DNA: TGTGCCAGTAGTATAGCAGAACACGTCCCCCCGTACAATGAGCAGTTCTTC

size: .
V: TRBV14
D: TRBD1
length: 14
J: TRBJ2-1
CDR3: CASSLQGAVNEQFF
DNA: TGTGCCAGCAGCCTACAGGGGGCGGTTAATGAGCAGTTCTTC

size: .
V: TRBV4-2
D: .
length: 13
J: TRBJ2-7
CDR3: CASSPQGGYEQYF
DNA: TGTGCCAGCAGCCCTCAGGGTGGGTACGAGCAGTACTTC

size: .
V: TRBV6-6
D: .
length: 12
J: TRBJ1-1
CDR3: CASTLRNTEAFF
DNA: TGTGCCAGCACACTTAGGAACACTGAAGCTTTCTTT

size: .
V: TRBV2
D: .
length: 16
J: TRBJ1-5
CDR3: CASRDKDRGPHQPQHF
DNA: TGTGCCAGCAGAGACAAGGACCGGGGGCCCCATCAGCCCCAGCATTTT

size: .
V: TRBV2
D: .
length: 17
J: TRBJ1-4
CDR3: CASSELQVFSTNEKLFF
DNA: TGTGCCAGCAGTGAATTGCAGGTTTTCTCAACTAATGAAAAACTGTTTTTT

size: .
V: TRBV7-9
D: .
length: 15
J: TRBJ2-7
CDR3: CASSSPETGSNEQYF
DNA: TGTGCCAGCAGCAGTCCGGAAACAGGGAGCAACGAGCAGTACTTC

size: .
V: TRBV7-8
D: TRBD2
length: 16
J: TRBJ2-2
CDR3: CASSLGPSGRAGELFF
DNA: TGTGCCAGCAGCTTAGGGCCTAGCGGGAGGGCCGGGGAGCTGTTTTTT

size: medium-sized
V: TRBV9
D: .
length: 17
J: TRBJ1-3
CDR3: CASSVATGEPSGNTIYF
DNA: TGTGCCAGCAGCGTAGCTACGGGGGAACCCTCTGGAAACACCATATATTTT

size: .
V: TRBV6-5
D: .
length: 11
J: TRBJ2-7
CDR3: CASSTQYEQYF
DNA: TGTGCCAGCAGTACCCAATACGAGCAGTACTTC